This T cell receptor beta chain is from a study of shared clonotypes between healthy human individuals. Study-wide background: The plates for each donor numbered three CD4 naive, three CD4 memory, two CD8 naive and one CD8 memory.

The V gene's germline CDR1 is SGHVS and CDR2 FNYEAQ. Deletions cut 4 bases from V and 10 bases from J, with 10 bases between. CDR3 length: 11 amino acids. Whole-study results and caveats: Lower generation probabilities were found for non-shared clonotypes than for those shared by all four donors.

Samples underwent the assay at deep level. Per the original methods: With immunoSEQ giving junction-only sequences and no quality scores, filtering differed. Clones were sequenced by immunoSEQ multiplex PCR, and TCRdb holds only the in-frame ones, with some missing. V and J calls and clone size are those listed in that table; D and trimming were worked out from the DNA. The repertoire holds a few million clones, with 90% to 96% as singletons. As to this clone: Its antigen is currently unknown.

The clonotype was recovered from a man aged 18-30 years in good health. The V call is TRBV7-6, the J call TRBJ1-1, with D uncertain. Sequenced input: naive CD4+ T cells sorted from blood. Stated subset: CD45RA+ positively selected. The chain's CDR3 is CASSSVSGAFF. Here the CDR3 DNA reads TGTGCCAGCAGCTCCGTCTCGGGAGCTTTCTTT.